These 30 T cell receptor beta chains share one sample of origin, sequenced in a study of Ad26.COV2.S vaccination and SARS-CoV-2 variants. Treatment reported: roughly 18 received Ad26.COV2.S at low or high dose, single or two shots; about 5 received placebo; per-sample allocation not given. Collection of samples fell on day 63 after the first vaccine or placebo injection. Data came from immunoSEQ multiplex PCR; TCRdb stores just in-frame clones and leaves some out. Among hundreds of thousands of clones listed, roughly 91% were seen once. The sequencing here drew on peripheral blood, taken in a trial of Ad26.COV2.S vaccine versus placebo. All receptors come from a person between 18 and 59 years old who received the Ad26.COV2.S COVID-19 vaccine or a placebo.

This chain uses TRBV27 with TRBJ2-2, with D maybe TRBD2 (5 bases). Trimming took 3 bases from V and 6 from J, leaving 11 bases between them. CDR3 length: 14 residues. Germline lookup yields CDR1 MNHEY and CDR2 SMNVEV (reference sequence). The CDR3 loop is CASSFFEEAGELFF. In nucleotides, the CDR3 is TGTGCCAGCAGTTTTTTTGAGGAGGCCGGGGAGCTGTTTTTT.

The genes are TRBV27 and TRBJ2-3; D ambiguous. Germline lookup yields CDR1 MNHEY and CDR2 SMNVEV (reference sequence). The length of the CDR3 is 15 residues. V was trimmed by 2 bases and J by 2 bases, leaving 11 bases between them. In nucleotides, the CDR3 is TGTGCCAGCAGTTTAGGTCCCTATAACACAGATACGCAGTATTTT. It specifies CASSLGPYNTDTQYF.

The chain is built from TRBV6-6 and TRBJ1-4; D remains ambiguous. This CDR3 spans 14 amino acids. Trimming removed 2 bases from V and 7 bases from J, with 11 bases in between. The germline gives CDR1 MNHNY, CDR2 SVGAGI (reference sequence). As DNA, the CDR3 is TGTGCCAGCAGTTACGGAGGAGGAGGTGAAAAACTGTTTTTT. Amino acid sequence: CASSYGGGGEKLFF.

This clone was detected once. The chain is built from TRBV27 and TRBJ2-7; D gene ambiguous. Trimming removed 5 bases at V and 2 bases at J, with 13 bases between. Germline V gene lookup returns CDR1 MNHEY and CDR2 SMNVEV (reference sequence). This CDR3 is 14 amino acids long. CDR3 sequence: CASSPRAPAYEQYF. The CDR3 DNA is TGTGCCAGCAGTCCCCGGGCCCCGGCCTACGAGCAGTACTTC.

The chain carries TRBV9 and TRBJ2-1; 7 bases agree with TRBD2. After removal of 3 bases from V and 1 base from J, the junction contained 16 bases not matched to a gene. CDR3 length: 19 amino acids. Germline values: CDR1 SGDLS, CDR2 YYNGEE. Written as DNA, the CDR3 is TGTGCCAGCAGCGGGGGGGTCCCGACTAGCCCCTCGTCCTACAATGAGCAGTTCTTC. This gives the protein CASSGGVPTSPSSYNEQFF. Using reference TRBV9 and TRBJ2-1 for the parts outside the CDR3, the full variable domain is DSGVTQTPKHLITATGQRVTLRCSPRSGDLSVYWYQQSLDQGLQFLIQYYNGEERAKGNILERFSAQQFPDLHSELNLSSLELGDSALYFCASSGGVPTSPSSYNEQFFGPGTRLTVL.

This sequence joins TRBV19 and TRBJ1-2; 11 nucleotides align to TRBD1. CDR3 length equals 14 residues. Germline loops: CDR1 LNHDA, CDR2 SQIVND (reference sequence). J gave up 8 bases and V 5 bases, and 7 bases lay outside the gene matches. For the CDR3, the DNA is TGTGCCAGTAGTGACGGACAGGGGGCGAGGGGCTACACCTTC. Its protein product is CASSDGQGARGYTF.

The chain joins TRBV7-2 to TRBJ2-3; 9 bases align to TRBD1. This CDR3 contains 15 residues. The germline V gene encodes CDR1 SGHTA and CDR2 FQGNSA. V was clipped by 3 bases and J by 1 base; unmatched bases: 2. CDR3 amino acids: CASSFWTGGTDTQYF. As DNA, the CDR3 is TGTGCCAGCAGCTTCTGGACAGGGGGCACAGATACGCAGTATTTT.

The rearrangement joins TRBV9 to TRBJ2-1, with TRBD2 as a possible D gene (5 bases). Germline CDR1 reads SGDLS; CDR2 reads YYNGEE. This CDR3 is built from 15 residues. Trimming shortened V by 0 bases and J by 2 bases, and 9 bases separated the two germline ends. Here the CDR3 reads CASSVVAQTYNEQFF. CDR3 bases: TGTGCCAGCAGCGTAGTAGCGCAGACCTACAATGAGCAGTTCTTC. The whole variable domain, filled in from reference TRBV9 and TRBJ2-1, reads DSGVTQTPKHLITATGQRVTLRCSPRSGDLSVYWYQQSLDQGLQFLIQYYNGEERAKGNILERFSAQQFPDLHSELNLSSLELGDSALYFCASSVVAQTYNEQFFGPGTRLTVL.

The rearrangement joins TRBV6-1 to TRBJ2-5; a weak D match, TRBD2 (5 bases). The germline gives CDR1 MNHNS, CDR2 SASEGT. The CDR3 loop spans 16 amino acids. V lost 2 bases and J lost 8, with 21 bases in between. DNA for the CDR3: TGTGCCAGCAGTGAACAGAGAGTCAGTAGCGTAGTCACCCAGTACTTC. Translating gives CASSEQRVSSVVTQYF.

This chain uses TRBV9 with TRBJ1-6, with unresolved D. The CDR3 covers 14 residues. From germline, CDR1 is SGDLS and CDR2 YYNGEE. V lost 4 bases, J lost 4 bases, and 9 bases lay in between. CDR3 region: CASSPGKYNSPLHF. The DNA of the CDR3 is TGTGCCAGCAGCCCGGGTAAATATAATTCACCCCTCCACTTT.

This clone was counted a single time. The chain has TRBV3-1 (or the pseudogene TRBV3-2) and TRBJ1-2; 8 nucleotides align to TRBD1. Germline lookup yields CDR1 LGHDT and CDR2 YNNKEL (reference sequence). The CDR3 extends over 14 amino acids. J gave up 2 bases and V 2 bases, and 1 base lay outside the gene matches. CDR3 sequence reads: CASSQQGANYGYTF. CDR3 DNA: TGTGCCAGCAGCCAACAGGGGGCGAACTATGGCTACACCTTC.

This chain links TRBV7-2 with TRBJ2-1; 8 nucleotides align to TRBD2. The V segment lost 1 base and the J segment 12 bases; nucleotides outside the gene matches: 5. The CDR3 loop spans 13 amino acids. The germline V gene has CDR1 SGHTA and CDR2 FQGNSA. The CDR3 DNA reads as TGTGCCAGCAGCTTAGTGGAGCGGGGGAGGCAGTTCTTC. It encodes CASSLVERGRQFF.

In its sample, this clone was seen a few times. The chain has TRBV9 and TRBJ2-2; D possibly corresponds to TRBD2 (5 bases). With 4 bases removed from V and 4 bases from J, the gap between germline ends came to 14 bases. CDR1 and CDR2 from the germline V gene are SGDLS and YYNGEE. The CDR3 is made up of 15 amino acids. The CDR3 DNA reads TGTGCCAGCAGCCCGAGGACTCTTGGCACCGGGGAGCTGTTTTTT. Its protein is CASSPRTLGTGELFF.

This clone was seen just once. The CDR3, as DNA: TGCGCCAGCAGCCAAGCCCCCCCCATGGGGGAGACCCAGTACTTC. This translates into CASSQAPPMGETQYF. The V gene is TRBV4-1, the J gene TRBJ2-5; D remains unclear. The V and J ends lost 1 base and 5 bases respectively, with 14 bases between them. This CDR3 contains 15 residues. CDR1 is MGHRA and CDR2 is YSYEKL in the germline V gene.

V usage is TRBV2 and J usage is TRBJ2-7; D not resolved. Germline CDR1 and CDR2: SNHLY and FYNNEI. Deletions cut 3 bases from V and 0 bases from J, with 9 bases between. The length of the CDR3 is 14 residues. The CDR3 reads CASSDRWLSYEQYF. Written as DNA, the CDR3 is TGTGCCAGCAGTGATAGGTGGCTCTCCTACGAGCAGTACTTC.

The chain is built from TRBV11-3 and TRBJ2-2, with D unclear. V dropped 4 bases and J dropped 8 bases, with 17 bases sitting between them. The CDR3 covers 15 residues. In germline, CDR1 is SGHNT, CDR2 YENEEA. The CDR3: CASSSSGSPDGELFF. For the CDR3, the DNA is TGTGCCAGCAGCTCGTCCGGCAGCCCCGATGGGGAGCTGTTTTTT.

This sequence joins TRBV4-1 and TRBJ2-2; TRBD2 aligns across 15 bases. V lost 8 bases and J lost 5; bases outside the gene matches: 3. Germline CDR1 and CDR2: MGHRA and YSYEKL. The CDR3 contains 15 residues. In DNA, the CDR3 is TGCGCCAGCTCGGGACTAGCGGGGGGAACCGGGGAGCTGTTTTTT. This sequence encodes CASSGLAGGTGELFF.

This sequence joins TRBV3-1 (or the pseudogene TRBV3-2) and TRBJ1-1; D is undetermined. The CDR3 spans 14 residues. Germline values: CDR1 LGHDT, CDR2 YNNKEL (reference sequence). V lost 4 bases and J lost 1, with 10 bases in between. The CDR3 nucleotides read TGTGCCAGCAGCCCTATAAATTGGAACACTGAAGCTTTCTTT. Translated, it gives CASSPINWNTEAFF.

The chain uses TRBV5-4 and TRBJ2-7, with 7 bases fitting TRBD1. Germline trimming cut 4 bases from V and 4 bases from J; bases unmatched to any gene: 11. The CDR3 sequence is 15 residues long. Germline V gene sequence: CDR1 SGHNT, CDR2 YYREEE (reference sequence). Here the CDR3 DNA reads TGTGCCAGCAGCCGAGAAACGGGACAGCTTTACGAGCAGTACTTC. This sequence encodes CASSRETGQLYEQYF.

The chain carries TRBV7-8 and TRBJ2-5, with D hard to call. CDR3 length: 13 residues. Germline V CDR1 and CDR2: SGHVS, FQNEAQ. Trimming took 4 bases from V and 7 from J, leaving 13 bases between them. CDR3 nucleotide sequence: TGTGCCAGCAGCTCAGGACCGGTTGCGACCCAGTACTTC. Residues: CASSSGPVATQYF.

V usage is TRBV7-9 and J usage is TRBJ2-7, with TRBD1 matching 9 bases. The length of the CDR3 is 18 residues. V lost 4 bases, J lost 4 bases, and 17 bases stayed unmatched. Germline values: CDR1 SEHNR, CDR2 FQNEAQ (reference sequence). The CDR3 here is CASSSRSLSGTGIYEQYF. The DNA for the CDR3 is TGTGCCAGCAGCTCAAGAAGTTTATCCGGGACAGGGATTTACGAGCAGTACTTC.

This rearrangement joins TRBV2 to TRBJ1-2; TRBD1 agrees at 10 bases. V was clipped by 7 bases and J by 7 bases; unmatched bases: 6. The germline V gene has CDR1 SNHLY and CDR2 FYNNEI. The length of the CDR3 is 13 residues. The CDR3 DNA is TGTGCCAGCAACCCGACAGGGGGCACTGGCTACACCTTC. It encodes CASNPTGGTGYTF.

The rearrangement links TRBV14 to TRBJ1-3; D ambiguous. The CDR3 has 15 residues. Germline values: CDR1 SGHDN, CDR2 FVKESK. V gave up 5 bases and J gave up 4 bases, with 15 bases separating them. This CDR3 reads CASSEGFSGGNTIYF. The CDR3 coding sequence is TGTGCCAGCAGCGAAGGGTTCTCTGGAGGAAACACCATATATTTT. The full variable domain, rest sourced from reference TRBV14 and TRBJ1-3, is EAGVTQFPSHSVIEKGQTVTLRCDPISGHDNLYWYRRVMGKEIKFLLHFVKESKQDESGMPNNRFLAERTGGTYSTLKVQPAELEDSGVYFCASSEGFSGGNTIYFGEGSWLTVV.

The V and J genes are TRBV10-3 and TRBJ1-1; D unresolved. The CDR3 runs 12 residues. Germline V lookup: CDR1 ENHRY, CDR2 SYGVKD. Trimming shortened V by 8 bases and J by 0 bases, and 7 bases separated the two germline ends. CDR3 sequence: CAIGYMNTEAFF. CDR3 in DNA: TGTGCCATCGGTTATATGAACACTGAAGCTTTCTTT.

The V and J genes are TRBV6-5 and TRBJ1-2; perhaps TRBD1 as D (6 bases). From germline, CDR1 is MNHEY and CDR2 SVGAGI. V was trimmed by 7 bases and J by 3 bases, leaving 18 bases between them. The CDR3 is 15 amino acids. CDR3 nucleotides: TGTGCCAGCACGCCGAGGGGGAGAGGGGACTATGGCTACACCTTC. Amino acid sequence: CASTPRGRGDYGYTF.

The chain recombines TRBV5-1 with TRBJ1-1; 10 bases are a match to TRBD1. The V segment lost 0 bases and the J segment 6 bases; nucleotides outside the gene matches: 8. The CDR3 sequence is 16 residues long. Per the germline V gene, CDR1 is SGHRS and CDR2 is YFSETQ. The CDR3 reads CASSLGQGAGFAEAFF. CDR3 coding DNA: TGCGCCAGCAGCTTGGGACAGGGGGCGGGATTCGCTGAAGCTTTCTTT.

V usage is TRBV6-5 and J usage is TRBJ2-3, with 7 nucleotides matching TRBD2. Trimming took 2 bases from V and 3 from J; bases not matched to a gene: 5. The CDR3 is 15 amino acids. The V gene's germline CDR1 is MNHEY and CDR2 SVGAGI. CDR3 coding DNA: TGTGCCAGCAGTTACGCAGGGCGGGGGACAGATACGCAGTATTTT. Translation gives CASSYAGRGTDTQYF.

The chain links TRBV5-1 to TRBJ2-7; weak D call: TRBD2 (5 bases). V was shortened by 4 bases and J by 0 bases, with 11 bases between the two germline ends. The germline gives CDR1 SGHRS, CDR2 YFSETQ. The CDR3 totals 14 residues. For the CDR3, the DNA is TGCGCCAGCAGCCCACTGGGGAGCTCCTACGAGCAGTACTTC. This codes for CASSPLGSSYEQYF.

The chain has TRBV12-5 and TRBJ1-1, with D possibly TRBD1 on 6 matching bases. The CDR3 loop spans 15 amino acids. V was cut by 6 bases and J by 1 base, with 15 bases left in between. Looked up from germline, CDR1 is LGHNT and CDR2 is FRNRAP. The CDR3 loop reads CASGASGTWNTEAFF. CDR3 in DNA: TGTGCTAGTGGCGCTTCCGGGACATGGAACACTGAAGCTTTCTTT.

V and J are TRBV7-6 and TRBJ2-1; D may be TRBD1 (5 bases). Germline CDR1 and CDR2: SGHVS and FNYEAQ. The CDR3 spans 18 residues. V was clipped by 2 bases and J by 8 bases, with 25 bases between them. CDR3 in amino acids: CASSLSPPWGPKPDEQFF. The CDR3 DNA reads as TGTGCCAGCAGCTTATCCCCCCCTTGGGGCCCGAAACCGGATGAGCAGTTCTTC. Looking up the rest from reference TRBV7-6 and TRBJ2-1 gives the full variable domain: GAGVSQSPRYKVTKRGQDVALRCDPISGHVSLYWYRQALGQGPEFLTYFNYEAQQDKSGLPNDRFSAERPEGSISTLTIQRTEQRDSAMYRCASSLSPPWGPKPDEQFFGPGTRLTVL.